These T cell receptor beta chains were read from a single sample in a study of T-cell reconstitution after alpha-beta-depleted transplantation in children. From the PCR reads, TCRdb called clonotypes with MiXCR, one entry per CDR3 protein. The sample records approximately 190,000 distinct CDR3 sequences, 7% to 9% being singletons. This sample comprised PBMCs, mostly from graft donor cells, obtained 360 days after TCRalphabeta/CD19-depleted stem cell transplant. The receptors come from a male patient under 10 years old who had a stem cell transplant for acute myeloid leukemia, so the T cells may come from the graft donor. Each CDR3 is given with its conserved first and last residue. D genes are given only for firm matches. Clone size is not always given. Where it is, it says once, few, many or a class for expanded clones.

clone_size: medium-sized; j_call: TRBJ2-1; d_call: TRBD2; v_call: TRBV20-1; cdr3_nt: TGCAGTGCTAGTCTGGGGTCGGGGGGTCCCCTGCAATACAATGAGCAGTTCTTC; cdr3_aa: CSASLGSGGPLQYNEQFF
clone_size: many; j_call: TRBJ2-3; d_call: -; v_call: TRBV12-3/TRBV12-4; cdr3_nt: TGTGCCAGCAGTTTAAGGTCTTTATTGGACAGCACAGATACGCAGTATTTT; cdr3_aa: CASSLRSLLDSTDTQYF
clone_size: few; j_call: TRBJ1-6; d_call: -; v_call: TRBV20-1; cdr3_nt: TGCAGTGCTAGAGACGCGGCGCAGGGTTCCCCTTCGCATTCACCCCTCCACTTT; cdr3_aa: CSARDAAQGSPSHSPLHF
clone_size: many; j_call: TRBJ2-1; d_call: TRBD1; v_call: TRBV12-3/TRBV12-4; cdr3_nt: TGTGCCAGCAGTCACCGGGACAGGGGATGGTATGAGCAGTTCTTC; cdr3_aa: CASSHRDRGWYEQFF
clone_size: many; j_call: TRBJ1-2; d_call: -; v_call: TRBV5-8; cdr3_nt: TGTGCCAGCAGCTTGGCCTTTCAGGGAGGCTACACCTTC; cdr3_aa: CASSLAFQGGYTF
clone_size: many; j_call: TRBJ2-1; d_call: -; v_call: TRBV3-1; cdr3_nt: TGTGCCAGCAGCCTCGGACAGGGAGGGCAAGATGAGCAGTTCTTC; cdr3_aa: CASSLGQGGQDEQFF
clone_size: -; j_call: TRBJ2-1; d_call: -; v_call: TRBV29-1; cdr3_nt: TGCAGCGTTGGGGCCGGGGACTACAATGAGCAGTTCTTC; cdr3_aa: CSVGAGDYNEQFF
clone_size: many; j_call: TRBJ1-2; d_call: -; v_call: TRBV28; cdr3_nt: TGTGCCAGCACCACACGGAGAAACTCCCTCTATGGCTACACCTTC; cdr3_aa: CASTTRRNSLYGYTF
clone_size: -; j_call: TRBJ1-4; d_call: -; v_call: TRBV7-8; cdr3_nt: TGTGCCAGCAGCTTTAACCAGATGAAAAAACTGTTTTTT; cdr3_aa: CASSFNQMKKLFF
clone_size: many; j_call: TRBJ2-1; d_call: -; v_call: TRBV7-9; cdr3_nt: TGTGCCAGCAGCTTAACATGGGAACTAGTAGATGAGCAGTTCTTC; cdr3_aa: CASSLTWELVDEQFF
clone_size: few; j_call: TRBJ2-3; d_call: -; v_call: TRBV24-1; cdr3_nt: TGTGCCACCAGCGACCCGACTAGCACAGATACGCAGTATTTT; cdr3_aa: CATSDPTSTDTQYF
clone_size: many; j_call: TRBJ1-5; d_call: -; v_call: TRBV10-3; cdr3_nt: TGTGCCATCACGAAGGGCCTGGATCAGCCCCAGCATTTT; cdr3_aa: CAITKGLDQPQHF
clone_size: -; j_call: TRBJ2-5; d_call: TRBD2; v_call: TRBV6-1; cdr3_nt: TGTGCCAGCAGACATAGCGGGGGGGCCCGAGAGACCCAGTACTTC; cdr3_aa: CASRHSGGARETQYF
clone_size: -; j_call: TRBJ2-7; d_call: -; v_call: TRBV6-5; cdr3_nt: TGTGCCAGCAGTTACTCGGCTAGCACCTACGAGCAGTACTTC; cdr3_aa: CASSYSASTYEQYF
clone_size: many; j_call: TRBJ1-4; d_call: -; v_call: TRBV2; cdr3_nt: TGTGCCAGCAGTGGAGAAGGAGGGAGGGAAAAACTGTTTTTT; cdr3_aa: CASSGEGGREKLFF
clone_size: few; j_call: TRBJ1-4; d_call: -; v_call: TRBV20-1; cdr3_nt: TGCAGTGCTAGAGTTCAGGGTTTTAATGAAAAACTGTTTTTT; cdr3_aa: CSARVQGFNEKLFF
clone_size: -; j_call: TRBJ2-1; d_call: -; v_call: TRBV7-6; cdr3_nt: TGTGCCAGCAGCTGGCCCGGAGAAAATGAGCAGTTCTTC; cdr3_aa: CASSWPGENEQFF